Listed below are T cell receptor beta chains from one sample, sequenced in a study of T cells after yellow fever vaccination. Each CDR3 protein gets one entry after TCRdb re-called the 5' RACE reads with MiXCR. The data contain about 49,000 distinct CDR3 sequences, 7% to 9% of them singletons. Material: CD8+ T cells sorted from PBMCs, obtained less than 16 days after the first yellow fever vaccination. The origin of the receptors is a man aged 18 to 29 who received the YFV17D yellow fever vaccine. CDR3s include the opening cysteine and the closing phenylalanine or tryptophan. Fields, in order: D gene, J gene, V gene, clone size, CDR3 DNA, CDR3 protein. A D gene is named only where the DNA matches it firmly. Expanded clones are given a class, and other clones once, few, many or no size at all.

D gene: NA
J gene: TRBJ1-1
V gene: TRBV19
clone size: many
CDR3 DNA: TGTGCCAGTAGTATCCAGGGGAACACTGAAGCTTTCTTT
CDR3 protein: CASSIQGNTEAFF

D gene: NA
J gene: TRBJ1-1
V gene: TRBV12-3/TRBV12-4
clone size: many
CDR3 DNA: TGTGCCAGCACCTTGATTGGGACGAACACTGAAGCTTTCTTT
CDR3 protein: CASTLIGTNTEAFF

D gene: NA
J gene: TRBJ1-2
V gene: TRBV11-2
clone size: many
CDR3 DNA: TGTGCCAGCAGCTTCTGGACAGCCTCTAACTATGGCTACACCTTC
CDR3 protein: CASSFWTASNYGYTF

D gene: TRBD1
J gene: TRBJ2-1
V gene: TRBV2
clone size: many
CDR3 DNA: TGTGCCAGCACCCCGGGACAGGGGTTCTATGAGCAGTTCTTC
CDR3 protein: CASTPGQGFYEQFF

D gene: TRBD2
J gene: TRBJ2-6
V gene: TRBV20-1
clone size: NA
CDR3 DNA: TGCTGTGCTAAACTAGCGGGGGTTGGTGGGGCCAACGTCCTGACTTTC
CDR3 protein: CCAKLAGVGGANVLTF

D gene: NA
J gene: TRBJ2-2
V gene: TRBV7-2
clone size: many
CDR3 DNA: TGTGCCAGCAGCAGAGGGCCAGGGAACACCGGGGAGCTGTTTTTT
CDR3 protein: CASSRGPGNTGELFF

D gene: NA
J gene: TRBJ2-7
V gene: TRBV20-1
clone size: few
CDR3 DNA: TGCAGTGCGGCAGGCGAGGGCTACGAGCAGTACTTC
CDR3 protein: CSAAGEGYEQYF

D gene: NA
J gene: TRBJ1-1
V gene: TRBV7-3
clone size: many
CDR3 DNA: TGTGCCAGCAGGTTTGGGGGGGCCGGCACTGAAGCTTTCTTT
CDR3 protein: CASRFGGAGTEAFF

D gene: TRBD1
J gene: TRBJ1-1
V gene: TRBV4-1
clone size: NA
CDR3 DNA: TGCGCCAGCAGCCGGGCCATACAGGGGGACACTGAAGCTTTCTTT
CDR3 protein: CASSRAIQGDTEAFF

D gene: NA
J gene: TRBJ2-5
V gene: TRBV7-3
clone size: many
CDR3 DNA: TGTGCCAGCAGTTGGGAGGGGGGAACTCAAGAGACCCAGTACTTC
CDR3 protein: CASSWEGGTQETQYF

D gene: NA
J gene: TRBJ2-3
V gene: TRBV7-9
clone size: many
CDR3 DNA: TGTGCCAGCAGCTCGATGGCTAGCGCAAGCACAGATACGCAGTATTTT
CDR3 protein: CASSSMASASTDTQYF

D gene: TRBD1
J gene: TRBJ2-2
V gene: TRBV9
clone size: many
CDR3 DNA: TGTGCCAGCAGCGTACTGACAGGGCGGTCCGGGGAGCTGTTTTTT
CDR3 protein: CASSVLTGRSGELFF